This entry lists 26 T cell receptor beta chains sequenced from one sample in a study of cytomegalovirus exposure and HLA in healthy donors. Primers included in the PCR were 60 Vbeta and 13 Jbeta primers. Assay used: immunoSEQ multiplex PCR; TCRdb lists only in-frame clones, some missing. The sample yields around 85,000 clones, just under 80% seen once. Input material: PBMCs. The receptors come from a man aged 30-40 years in good health and CMV-seronegative.

This chain links TRBV19 with TRBJ1-1; 8 bases fit TRBD1. Germline V CDR1 and CDR2: LNHDA, SQIVND (reference sequence). The CDR3 extends over 14 amino acids. V lost 4 bases to trimming and J lost 6 bases; unmatched junction nucleotides: 7. As DNA, the CDR3 is TGTGCCAGTAGTAGGACAGGGCGTACGGCTGAAGCTTTCTTT. Amino acids: CASSRTGRTAEAFF.

The chain combines TRBV5-1 with TRBJ1-6, with 7 bases identical to TRBD1. The J segment lost 5 bases and the V segment lost 3 bases, leaving 2 bases of the junction unmatched. The V gene's germline CDR1 is SGHRS and CDR2 YFSETQ. The CDR3 loop spans 14 amino acids. CDR3 protein: CASSWGTDNSPLHF. CDR3 nucleotide sequence: TGCGCCAGCAGCTGGGGGACAGATAATTCACCCCTCCACTTT. The whole variable domain, remainder taken from reference TRBV5-1 and TRBJ1-6, is KAGVTQTPRYLIKTRGQQVTLSCSPISGHRSVSWYQQTPGQGLQFLFEYFSETQRNKGNFPGRFSGRQFSNSRSEMNVSTLELGDSALYLCASSWGTDNSPLHFGNGTRLTVT.

In this sample, this clone turned up once. CDR3: CASSETGGSYNEQFF. The CDR3 DNA follows: TGTGCCAGCAGTGAGACAGGGGGGTCCTACAATGAGCAGTTCTTC. V usage is TRBV25-1 and J usage is TRBJ2-1; TRBD1 matches 9 bases. Germline-derived CDR1 and CDR2 are MGHDK and SYGVNS. V dropped 3 bases and J dropped 1; count of bases not matched to a gene: 1. CDR3 length equals 15 residues.

The rearrangement uses TRBV28 and TRBJ2-1, with 7 bases that match TRBD1. Germline CDR1 and CDR2: MDHEN and SYDVKM. The CDR3 has 14 amino acids. The trim removed 8 bases at V and 5 bases at J, leaving 9 bases unmatched. The CDR3 DNA reads as TGTGCCAGCCATAAGGGACAGAGCCACAATGAGCAGTTCTTC. It specifies CASHKGQSHNEQFF. Filled out from reference TRBV28 and TRBJ2-1, the complete variable domain reads DVKVTQSSRYLVKRTGEKVFLECVQDMDHENMFWYRQDPGLGLRLIYFSYDVKMKEKGDIPEGYSVSREKKERFSLILESASTNQTSMYLCASHKGQSHNEQFFGPGTRLTVL.

The rearrangement links TRBV9 to TRBJ1-6, with D possibly matching TRBD1 (5 bases). CDR1 is SGDLS and CDR2 is YYNGEE in the germline V gene. The CDR3 is 18 residues long. The germline V and J ends were trimmed by 0 bases and 5 bases, with 18 bases remaining between them. The CDR3 loop is CASSVDGGGGGNNSPLHF. The CDR3, as DNA: TGTGCCAGCAGCGTAGATGGGGGAGGCGGCGGGAATAATTCACCCCTCCACTTT.

This clone was seen a handful of times. The chain is built from TRBV10-1 and TRBJ1-1; D possibly corresponds to TRBD1 (5 bases). Germline assignment: CDR1 WNHNN and CDR2 SYGVQD (reference sequence). The germline V and J ends were trimmed by 7 bases and 4 bases, with 10 bases remaining between them. CDR3 length equals 12 residues. CDR3 DNA sequence: TGCGCCAGCAATGCGGGGGGCACTGAAGCTTTCTTT. Amino acids: CASNAGGTEAFF.

J is TRBJ1-4 and V is TRBV11-2, with TRBD1 identical over 8 bases. V dropped 1 base and J dropped 7; count of bases not matched to a gene: 5. The germline gives CDR1 SGHAT, CDR2 FQNNGV. CDR3 size: 15 residues. CDR3 protein: CASSLVRGLGEKLFF. Written as DNA, the CDR3 is TGTGCCAGCAGCTTAGTCAGGGGGCTCGGTGAAAAACTGTTTTTT.

The sample holds a few counts of this clone. The V call is TRBV6-1, the J call TRBJ2-1; TRBD2 aligns across 14 bases. Germline CDR1 MNHNS, CDR2 SASEGT. The CDR3 extends over 14 amino acids. Trimming took 8 bases from V and 6 from J; bases not matched to a gene: 3. In nucleotides, the CDR3 is TGTGCCAGCGGAGGACTAGCGGGAGGCAATGAGCAGTTCTTC. Amino acid sequence: CASGGLAGGNEQFF.

V and J are TRBV10-3 and TRBJ2-3; 7 bases fit TRBD2. Germline CDR1 reads ENHRY; CDR2 reads SYGVKD. This CDR3 contains 14 residues. V trimming: 7 bases; J trimming: 4 bases; junction bases outside the gene matches: 8. The CDR3 bases are TGTGCCATCACCCGGGGGGAAAACCCAGATACGCAGTATTTT. Translation gives CAITRGENPDTQYF.

The chain couples TRBV11-2 to TRBJ2-5, with a possible D match to TRBD1 (6 bases). V lost 8 bases, J lost 4 bases, and 17 bases lay in between. Germline CDR1 is SGHAT and CDR2 is FQNNGV. This CDR3 spans 14 amino acids. CDR3 residues: CASAWLQGRETQYF. The DNA for the CDR3 is TGTGCCAGCGCCTGGTTGCAGGGGAGAGAGACCCAGTACTTC.

The chain carries TRBV5-1 and TRBJ1-1; 7 nucleotides match TRBD1. With V trimmed by 3 bases and J by 6 bases, 8 bases remained unmatched. From germline, CDR1 is SGHRS and CDR2 YFSETQ. The CDR3 runs 14 residues. DNA for the CDR3: TGCGCCAGCAGCTCCGGACAGGATGGCGCTGAAGCTTTCTTT. Encoded protein: CASSSGQDGAEAFF.

This clone is a singleton in its sample. The chain employs TRBV18 and TRBJ1-1; perhaps TRBD1 as D (5 bases). Trimming took off 3 bases at V and 4 bases at J, with 21 bases between the two ends. This CDR3 spans 17 amino acids. Germline-derived CDR1 and CDR2 are KGHSH and LQKENI. The CDR3 DNA is TGTGCCAGCTCACCTCCGTCCGCAGGGAGGGCTAGCACTGAAGCTTTCTTT. The encoded protein is CASSPPSAGRASTEAFF.

The genes are TRBV10-1 and TRBJ1-2, with 8 bases identical to TRBD1. This CDR3 contains 13 residues. The trim removed 0 bases at V and 7 bases at J, leaving 1 base unmatched. The germline CDR1 and CDR2 sequences are WNHNN and SYGVQD (reference sequence). CDR3 loop: CASSESTGVGYTF. The DNA of the CDR3 is TGCGCCAGCAGTGAGTCGACAGGGGTTGGCTACACCTTC.

This clone was counted a few times. The chain uses TRBV9 and TRBJ1-3; D perhaps matches TRBD1 (6 bases). The CDR3 runs 15 residues. The V gene's germline CDR1 is SGDLS and CDR2 YYNGEE. Trimming left V 5 bases short and J 2 bases short, with 14 bases between. Written as DNA, the CDR3 is TGTGCCAGCAGTCTAACAGGGAATACTGGAAACACCATATATTTT. It encodes CASSLTGNTGNTIYF.

The chain links TRBV28 to TRBJ2-3; 8 bases align to TRBD2. The CDR3 covers 19 residues. J lost 5 bases, V lost 5 bases, and 21 bases had no gene match. The germline gives CDR1 MDHEN, CDR2 SYDVKM. The CDR3 DNA sequence: TGTGCCAGCAGTCCCCGTCCGGGAGGGGAACGGTTCAGTGGAGATACGCAGTATTTT. Translation gives CASSPRPGGERFSGDTQYF.

The chain recombines TRBV5-1 with TRBJ2-5; 8 bases are shared with TRBD1. CDR3 length equals 15 residues. Unmatched junction bases numbered 4, after V lost 3 bases and J lost 0 bases. Germline V gene data show CDR1 as SGHRS and CDR2 as YFSETQ. CDR3 sequence: CASSSGQGDQETQYF. Written as DNA, the CDR3 is TGCGCCAGCAGCTCCGGACAGGGTGACCAAGAGACCCAGTACTTC.

This clone occurred once. This sequence joins TRBV7-2 and TRBJ1-2; TRBD1 is a possible D gene (5 bases). Germline V gene sequence: CDR1 SGHTA, CDR2 FQGNSA. The CDR3 loop spans 15 amino acids. The ends were cut back, 6 bases at V and 6 bases at J, with 20 bases in the middle. Here the CDR3 DNA reads TGTGCCAGCAGTTCCGGGGGGAAGGTATCAGATGGCTACACCTTC. It specifies CASSSGGKVSDGYTF.

This clone came up once. The V call is TRBV9, the J call TRBJ2-1, with 10 bases lining up with TRBD2. The CDR3 covers 14 residues. Germline V gene lookup returns CDR1 SGDLS and CDR2 YYNGEE. The junction had 1 base not matched to a gene; V was cut back by 2 bases and J by 5 bases. The CDR3 reads CASSVSGGNNEQFF. In DNA, the CDR3 is TGTGCCAGCAGCGTTAGCGGGGGGAACAATGAGCAGTTCTTC.

This clone has ten or more counts. The rearrangement joins TRBV16 to TRBJ1-1, with D hard to call. With 3 bases removed from V and 1 base from J, the gap between germline ends came to 18 bases. Germline values: CDR1 KGHSY, CDR2 FQNENV. The CDR3 is 17 residues long. In DNA, the CDR3 is TGTGCCAGCAGCCAGTCCTCAGCGGGGTCATGGAACACTGAAGCTTTCTTT. Translation: CASSQSSAGSWNTEAFF.

The V call is TRBV9, the J call TRBJ1-6; D is uncertain. V was trimmed by 4 bases and J by 11 bases, leaving 10 bases between them. CDR1 and CDR2 from the germline V gene are SGDLS and YYNGEE. This CDR3 is built from 12 residues. CDR3 amino acids: CASSPGGAPLHF. The CDR3 DNA follows: TGTGCCAGCAGCCCCGGCGGGGCACCCCTCCACTTT.

This rearrangement joins TRBV6-5 to TRBJ2-1; D remains ambiguous. This CDR3 contains 12 residues. V lost 0 bases to trimming and J lost 9 bases, with 6 bases between them. Per germline, CDR1 MNHEY and CDR2 SVGAGI. The CDR3 DNA reads as TGTGCCAGCAGTTACTCGATGGCTGAGCAGTTCTTC. This gives the protein CASSYSMAEQFF.

This clone has just one count. V and J are TRBV30 and TRBJ1-2, with D possibly being TRBD1 (6 bases). CDR1 and CDR2 (germline): GTSNPN, SVGIG (reference sequence). V lost 1 base, J lost 0 bases, and 15 bases lay in between. The CDR3 length is 16 residues. The DNA of the CDR3 is TGTGCCTGGAGTGCCAGGACAGTGAGAACTAACTATGGCTACACCTTC. Protein sequence: CAWSARTVRTNYGYTF.

The rearrangement joins TRBV29-1 to TRBJ1-5; D remains ambiguous. Trimming cost V 3 bases and J 7 bases, with 13 bases left between them. The V gene's germline CDR1 is SQVTM and CDR2 ANQGSEA. The CDR3 covers 13 residues. CDR3 sequence (DNA): TGCAGCGTTGAGTGGGTGGTCGGGCAGCCCCAGCATTTT. As protein: CSVEWVVGQPQHF. The whole variable domain, remainder taken from reference TRBV29-1 and TRBJ1-5, is SAVISQKPSRDICQRGTSLTIQCQVDSQVTMMFWYRQQPGQSLTLIATANQGSEATYESGFVIDKFPISRPNLTFSTLTVSNMSPEDSSIYLCSVEWVVGQPQHFGDGTRLSIL.

The rearrangement joins TRBV7-2 to TRBJ2-7; 12 bases agree with TRBD2. This CDR3 region has 17 residues. The V segment lost 1 base and the J segment 2 bases; nucleotides outside the gene matches: 6. The germline CDR1 and CDR2 sequences are SGHTA and FQGNSA. CDR3 sequence (DNA): TGTGCCAGCAGCTTAGACACTAGCGGGAGGCCTACCTACGAGCAGTACTTC. Translated, it gives CASSLDTSGRPTYEQYF. The complete variable domain, with remaining parts taken from reference TRBV7-2 and TRBJ2-7, reads GAGVSQSPSNKVTEKGKDVELRCDPISGHTALYWYRQSLGQGLEFLIYFQGNSAPDKSGLPSDRFSAERTGGSVSTLTIQRTQQEDSAVYLCASSLDTSGRPTYEQYFGPGTRLTVT.

V usage is TRBV4-2 and J usage is TRBJ1-5, with 8 positions matching TRBD1. Per germline, CDR1 LGHNA and CDR2 YNFKEQ. CDR3 length equals 14 residues. V shed 3 bases and J 5 bases; nucleotides not matched to a gene: 3. CDR3 protein: CASSHGQGYQPQHF. The CDR3 DNA sequence: TGTGCCAGCAGCCACGGACAGGGCTATCAGCCCCAGCATTTT.

J is TRBJ2-7 and V is TRBV5-6; 7 nucleotides match TRBD1. CDR3 size: 13 residues. Trimming at V came to 4 bases and at J to 3 bases, leaving 4 bases not matched to a gene. CDR1 SGHDT and CDR2 YYEEEE come from the germline V gene. The CDR3 loop is CASSSRQGYEQYF. CDR3 nucleotide sequence: TGTGCCAGCAGCAGCCGACAGGGCTACGAGCAGTACTTC.